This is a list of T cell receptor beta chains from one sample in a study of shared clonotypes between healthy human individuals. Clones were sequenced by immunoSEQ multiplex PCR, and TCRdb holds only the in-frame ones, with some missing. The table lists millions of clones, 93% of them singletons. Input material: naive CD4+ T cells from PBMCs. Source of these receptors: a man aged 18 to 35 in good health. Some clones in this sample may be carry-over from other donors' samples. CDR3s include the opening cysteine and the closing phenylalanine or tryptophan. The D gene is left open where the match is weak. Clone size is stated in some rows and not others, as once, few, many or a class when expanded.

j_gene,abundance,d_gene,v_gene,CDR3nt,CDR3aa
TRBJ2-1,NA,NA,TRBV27,TGTGCCAGCAGCCAAGGGCCCGTGGGTTACTACAATGAGCAGTTCTTC,CASSQGPVGYYNEQFF
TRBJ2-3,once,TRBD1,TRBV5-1,TGCGCCAGCACTGAACCCGGGACAGCCACAGATACGCAGTATTTT,CASTEPGTATDTQYF
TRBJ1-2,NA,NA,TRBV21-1,TGTGCCATCCCCGGCGGGGGCGGCGACGGCTACACCTTC,CAIPGGGGDGYTF
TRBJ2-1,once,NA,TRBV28,TGTGCCAGCAGTTCCGCCACAGCGGTCTCCTACAATGAGCAGTTCTTC,CASSSATAVSYNEQFF
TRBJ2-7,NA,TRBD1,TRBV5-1,TGCGCCAGCAGCTCACGAGGGGGACAGGAGTACGAGCAGTACTTC,CASSSRGGQEYEQYF
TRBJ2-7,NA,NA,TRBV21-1,TGTGCCAGCAGCAAAGCCCAGACAGGGGAATACGAGCAGTACTTC,CASSKAQTGEYEQYF
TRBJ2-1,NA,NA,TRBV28,TGTGCCAGCAGGGTCCGGACCGCGTATTCCTACAATGAGCAGTTCTTC,CASRVRTAYSYNEQFF
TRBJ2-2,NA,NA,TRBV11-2,TGTGCCAGCAGCTTAGACAGACCCACCGGGGAGCTGTTTTTT,CASSLDRPTGELFF
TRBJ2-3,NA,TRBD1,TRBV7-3,TGTGCCAGCAGCCAACAGGGGAGACCTAGCACAGATACGCAGTATTTT,CASSQQGRPSTDTQYF
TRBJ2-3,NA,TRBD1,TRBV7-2,TGTGCCAGCAGCTCGCGGTGGACAGGGCGGCACACAGATACGCAGTATTTT,CASSSRWTGRHTDTQYF
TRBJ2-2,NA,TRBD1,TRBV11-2,TGTGCCAGCAGCCCGCCCGTGGGGACAGGGGGTAACACCGGGGAGCTGTTTTTT,CASSPPVGTGGNTGELFF
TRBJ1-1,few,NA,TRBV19,TGTGCCAGTAGTATAGCTTCAGCCGGGGTAGACACTGAAGCTTTCTTT,CASSIASAGVDTEAFF
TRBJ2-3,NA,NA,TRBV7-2,TGTGCCAGCAGCTCAGACAGGTACACAGATACGCAGTATTTT,CASSSDRYTDTQYF
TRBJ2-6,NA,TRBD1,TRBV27,TGTGCCAGCAGTTGGGGACAGGGGGACCCTGGGGCCAACGTCCTGACTTTC,CASSWGQGDPGANVLTF
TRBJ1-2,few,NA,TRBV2,TGTGCCAGCAGGGCCCTGACAGCTAACTATGGCTACACCTTC,CASRALTANYGYTF
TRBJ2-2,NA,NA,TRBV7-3,TGTGCCAGCAGCTTATCGTTAGGTGGGCCTAACACCGGGGAGCTGTTTTTT,CASSLSLGGPNTGELFF
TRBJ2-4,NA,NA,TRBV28,TGTGCCAGCACCCAGGGACTGGAAAACATTCAGTACTTC,CASTQGLENIQYF
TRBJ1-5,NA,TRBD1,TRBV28,TGTGCCAGCACTCGGACAGGGACGGCGGGCAATCAGCCCCAGCATTTT,CASTRTGTAGNQPQHF
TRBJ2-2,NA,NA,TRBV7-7,TGTGCCAGCAGCTTACAAATGGGGCGCAACACCGGGGAGCTGTTTTTT,CASSLQMGRNTGELFF
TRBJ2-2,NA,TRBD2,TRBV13,TGTGCCAGCAGCAAGCGACTAGCGGGAGCCGGGGAGCTGTTTTTT,CASSKRLAGAGELFF
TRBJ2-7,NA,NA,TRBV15,TGTGCCACCACCCGAGGGATGGATAGCTCCTACGAGCAGTACTTC,CATTRGMDSSYEQYF
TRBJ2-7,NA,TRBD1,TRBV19,TGTGCCAGTAGTATCATGGGACAGCCAACCTACGAGCAGTACTTC,CASSIMGQPTYEQYF
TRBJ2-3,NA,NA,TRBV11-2,TGTGCCAGCAGCTTAGAGAGGGCATCTAGCACAGATACGCAGTATTTT,CASSLERASSTDTQYF
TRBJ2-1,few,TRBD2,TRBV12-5,TGTGCTAGTGGTTTTGGGACTAGCGGCAATGAGCAGTTCTTC,CASGFGTSGNEQFF
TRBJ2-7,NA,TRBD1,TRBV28,TGTGCCAGCAGTTTTCTGGCAGGGGGCGTCTACGAGCAGTACTTC,CASSFLAGGVYEQYF
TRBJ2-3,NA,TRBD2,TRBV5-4,TGTGCCAGCAGCTCCGGACTAGCGGGGACCACAGATACGCAGTATTTT,CASSSGLAGTTDTQYF
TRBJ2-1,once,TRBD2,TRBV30,TGTGCCTGGAGCCAGGGACTAGCGGGAGGGAATGAGCAGTTCTTC,CAWSQGLAGGNEQFF
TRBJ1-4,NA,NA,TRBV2,TGTGCCAGCAGTGAAAGCGGGGCGTCTAATGAAAAACTGTTTTTT,CASSESGASNEKLFF
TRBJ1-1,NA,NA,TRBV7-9,TGTGCCAGCGGCGGACGTGACATCGGCCCCACGGGGACTGAAGCTTTCTTT,CASGGRDIGPTGTEAFF
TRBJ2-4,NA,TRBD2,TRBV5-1,TGCGCCAGCAGCTTGGAAAGCGGGGCCGGGGGCATTCAGTACTTC,CASSLESGAGGIQYF
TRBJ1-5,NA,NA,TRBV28,TGTGCCAGCTTAGGGAATTGGTATCAGCCCCAGCATTTT,CASLGNWYQPQHF
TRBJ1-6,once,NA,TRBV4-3,TGCGCCAGCAGCCAAGTTTGGAGCTCCTATAATTCACCCCTCCACTTT,CASSQVWSSYNSPLHF
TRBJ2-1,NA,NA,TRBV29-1,TGCAGCGCCCACACTCCTGGGACCTACTACAATGAGCAGTTCTTC,CSAHTPGTYYNEQFF
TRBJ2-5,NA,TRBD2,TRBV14,TGTGCCAGCAGCCAAAGCGGGGGGTACCAAGAGACCCAGTACTTC,CASSQSGGYQETQYF
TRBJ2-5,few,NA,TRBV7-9,TGTGCCAGCAGCTTAGTGGGGGAGACCCAGTACTTC,CASSLVGETQYF
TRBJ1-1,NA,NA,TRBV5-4,TGTGCCAGCAGCTTGGACAGCCGTTCAACTGAAGCTTTCTTT,CASSLDSRSTEAFF
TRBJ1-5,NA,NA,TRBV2,TGTGCCAGCAGGTTCGGACAGCGGAGCAATCAGCCCCAGCATTTT,CASRFGQRSNQPQHF
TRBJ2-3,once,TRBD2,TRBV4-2,TGTGCCAGCAGCCAAGATTGGGGGGGGTCCACAGATACGCAGTATTTT,CASSQDWGGSTDTQYF
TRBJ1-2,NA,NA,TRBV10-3,TGTGCCATCAGTGAGAGGGATCCAGCTTTGTATGGCTACACCTTC,CAISERDPALYGYTF
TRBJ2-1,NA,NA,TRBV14,TGTGCCAGCAGCCAAGGGAGGGGGTACAATGAGCAGTTCTTC,CASSQGRGYNEQFF
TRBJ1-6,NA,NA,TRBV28,TGTGCCAGCAGAGGACAGCCTGAAGGTTCACCCCTCCACTTT,CASRGQPEGSPLHF
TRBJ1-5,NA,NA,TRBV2,TGTGCCAGCCAGGACATCCCAAGGGGGCCCCAGCATTTT,CASQDIPRGPQHF
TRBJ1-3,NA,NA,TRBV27,TGTGCCAGCAGTCCAGGCCCCGGGACAAAAACCTCTGGAAACACCATATATTTT,CASSPGPGTKTSGNTIYF
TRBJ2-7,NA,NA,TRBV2,TGTGCCAGCAGTGAAGCGCGGTCCAACTACGAGCAGTACTTC,CASSEARSNYEQYF
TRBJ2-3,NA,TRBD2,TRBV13,TGTGCCAGCAGCTTAGTGGGCGGGAGGGGGTCCGTCCCAGATACGCAGTATTTT,CASSLVGGRGSVPDTQYF
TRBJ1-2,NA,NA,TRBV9,TGTGCCAGCAGCCAGCAGACGGAGGTTGGTTATGGCTACACCTTC,CASSQQTEVGYGYTF
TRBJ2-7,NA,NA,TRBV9,TGTGCCAGCAGCCGGGCGGAGACCTACGAGCAGTACTTC,CASSRAETYEQYF
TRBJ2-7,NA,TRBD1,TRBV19,TGTGCCAGTAGCCGGCAACTCGGGGGGACAGGGATGGGCGAGCAGTACTTC,CASSRQLGGTGMGEQYF
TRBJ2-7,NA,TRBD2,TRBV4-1,TGCGCCAGCAGCCAGCTCCGGGCGGGAGGAAACTACGAGCAGTACTTC,CASSQLRAGGNYEQYF
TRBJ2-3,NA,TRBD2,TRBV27,TGTGCCAGCAGTGCCCTCCTTTTGGCTAGCGGGATGACAGATACGCAGTATTTT,CASSALLLASGMTDTQYF
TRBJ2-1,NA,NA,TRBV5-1,TGCGCCAGCAGCCATATCGTTGGACAATACAATGAGCAGTTCTTC,CASSHIVGQYNEQFF
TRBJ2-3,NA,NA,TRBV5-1,TGCGCCAGCAGCTTGGACGGGGGAGATACGCAGTATTTT,CASSLDGGDTQYF
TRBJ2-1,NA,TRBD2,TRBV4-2,TGTGCCAGCAGCTCTCGGGGGGGAGGGCCCGACAATGAGCAGTTCTTC,CASSSRGGGPDNEQFF